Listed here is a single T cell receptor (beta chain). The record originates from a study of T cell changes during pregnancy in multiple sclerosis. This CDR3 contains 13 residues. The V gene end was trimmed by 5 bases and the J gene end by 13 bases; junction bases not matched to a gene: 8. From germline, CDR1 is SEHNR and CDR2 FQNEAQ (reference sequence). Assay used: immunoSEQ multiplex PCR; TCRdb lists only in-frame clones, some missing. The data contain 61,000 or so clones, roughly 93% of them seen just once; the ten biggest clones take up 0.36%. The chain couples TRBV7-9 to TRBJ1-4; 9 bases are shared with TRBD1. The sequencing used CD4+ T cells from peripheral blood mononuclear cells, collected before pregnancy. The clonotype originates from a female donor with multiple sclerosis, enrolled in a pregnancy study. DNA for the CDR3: TGTGCCAGCAGCCCAGGGGGACAGGGTGGACTGTTTTTT. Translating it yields CASSPGGQGGLFF. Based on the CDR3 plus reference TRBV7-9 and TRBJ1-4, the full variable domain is DTGVSQNPRHKITKRGQNVTFRCDPISEHNRLYWYRQTLGQGPEFLTYFQNEAQLEKSRLLSDRFSAERPKGSFSTLEIQRTEQGDSAMYLCASSPGGQGGLFFGSGTQLSVL.